This T cell receptor beta chain appears in the sequencing data of a study of blood T cell repertoires in COVID-19. Study-wide context: Sample material is recorded as cDNA or gDNA derived from T cells, B-cell-depleted T cells, or PBMCs.

In the original processing: Amplification of reference gene primers provided the estimated nucleated cell counts. Some clones are missing from TCRdb's copy, which holds only in-frame ones; the method was immunoSEQ multiplex PCR. D and trimming were read from the DNA, whereas the V and J calls and clone size are those reported in that table. The sample has approximately 490,000 clones; approximately 90% are singletons. Participants' own reports of clinical history determined their cohort assignment. Two negative PCRs, clearance, or symptom resolution had been documented for recovered Cohort 3 donors. V lost 1 base to trimming and J lost 4 bases, with 9 bases between them. In germline, CDR1 is SGHNT, CDR2 YYREEE (reference sequence). The CDR3 runs to 14 residues. This clone was observed once.

The sequenced sample consisted of PBMCs or T cells enriched from blood (not recorded which). This TCR derives from a woman aged 55-69 years who had recovered from COVID-19. V usage is TRBV5-4 and J usage is TRBJ1-3; a possible D gene is TRBD1 (5 bases). The CDR3 is CASSLQGGGNTIYF. For the CDR3, the DNA is TGTGCCAGCAGCTTGCAGGGAGGAGGAAACACCATATATTTT.